These 5 T cell receptor beta chains share one sample of origin, sequenced in a study of identifying expanded T cells in peripheral blood. Clones were read by immunoSEQ multiplex PCR, and TCRdb kept only the in-frame ones, dropping some. Here the sample spans just over 90,000 clones, about nine tenths being singletons. The sequenced material came from blood. These receptor sequences come from a person aged 18-70 years in good health.

The rearrangement uses TRBV27 and TRBJ1-1; weak D call: TRBD1 (5 bases). The CDR3 runs to 11 residues. Germline CDR1 reads MNHEY; CDR2 reads SMNVEV (reference sequence). V was pared by 2 bases and J by 14 bases, with 12 bases between. CDR3 DNA sequence: TGTGCCAGCAGTTTAGGGGGATCTTCCTTCTTT. It specifies CASSLGGSSFF.

This chain joins TRBV7-3 and TRBJ2-3, with a possible D match to TRBD1 (5 bases). CDR1 and CDR2 from the germline V gene are SGHTA and FQGTGA. Trimming took off 2 bases at V and 9 bases at J, with 9 bases between the two ends. The CDR3 contains 12 residues. The CDR3 reads CASSLDRETQYF. The CDR3 DNA is TGTGCCAGCAGCTTAGACAGAGAGACGCAGTATTTT.

This rearrangement joins TRBV11-2 to TRBJ1-2; TRBD1 might be the D (5 bases). This CDR3 region has 15 residues. CDR1 and CDR2 from the germline V gene are SGHAT and FQNNGV. Trimming stripped 7 bases from V and 2 bases from J, with 17 bases between. Written as DNA, the CDR3 is TGTGCCAGCACCGATTGGGACGGAAAAAACTATGGCTACACCTTC. This codes for CASTDWDGKNYGYTF.

V gene TRBV7-9 combines with J gene TRBJ1-1, with a weak D call TRBD1 (5 bases). Germline CDR1 is SEHNR and CDR2 is FQNEAQ (reference sequence). CDR3 length equals 11 residues. Trimming removed 4 bases from V and 8 bases from J, with 8 bases in between. CDR3 sequence: CASSYGTEAFF. The CDR3 nucleotides read TGTGCCAGCAGCTACGGGACGGAAGCTTTCTTT.

The chain employs TRBV2 and TRBJ2-5; D perhaps matches TRBD2 (6 bases). There are 13 residues in the CDR3. CDR1 SNHLY and CDR2 FYNNEI come from the germline V gene. The ends were cut back, 11 bases at V and 2 bases at J, with 15 bases in the middle. The CDR3 sequence is CAGGTLEQETQYF. The CDR3 nucleotides read TGTGCCGGAGGGACTTTAGAACAAGAGACCCAGTACTTC.